A selection of T cell receptor beta chains follows, all from one sample in a study of post-analysis software for immune sequencing data. TCRdb re-derived calls from the PCR reads in MiXCR, one entry per CDR3 protein. Among about 540,000 distinct CDR3 sequences listed, roughly 34% were seen once. Sequenced: blood. These receptors were collected from a girl younger than 18 with multiple sclerosis. CDR3s include the opening cysteine and the closing phenylalanine or tryptophan. Each record gives: V gene, J gene, D gene, clone size, CDR3 length, CDR3 DNA, CDR3 protein. D genes are given only for firm matches. The size entry is marked missing in some rows and otherwise reads once, few, many or a size class.

V gene: TRBV20-1; J gene: TRBJ1-5; D gene: NA; clone size: NA; CDR3 length: 12; CDR3 DNA: TGCAGTGAGACAGGCCCCAATCAGCCCCAGCATTTT; CDR3 protein: CSETGPNQPQHF
V gene: TRBV29-1; J gene: TRBJ2-1; D gene: NA; clone size: few; CDR3 length: 15; CDR3 DNA: TGCGGCGTTGAAGATCCACTCACAGGGTCTAATGAGCAGTTCTTC; CDR3 protein: CGVEDPLTGSNEQFF
V gene: TRBV29-1; J gene: TRBJ2-7; D gene: TRBD2; clone size: NA; CDR3 length: 12; CDR3 DNA: TGCAGCGTCGCGAAAGCGGGGGACGAGCAGTACTTC; CDR3 protein: CSVAKAGDEQYF
V gene: TRBV11-1; J gene: TRBJ2-5; D gene: TRBD2; clone size: NA; CDR3 length: 15; CDR3 DNA: TGTGCCAGCAGCGCCTATAGCGGGGGGGCTGAGACCCAGTACTTC; CDR3 protein: CASSAYSGGAETQYF
V gene: TRBV18; J gene: TRBJ2-5; D gene: NA; clone size: few; CDR3 length: 13; CDR3 DNA: TGTGCCAGCTCACCGTCGTACCAAGAGACCCAGTACTTC; CDR3 protein: CASSPSYQETQYF
V gene: TRBV7-3; J gene: TRBJ2-3; D gene: NA; clone size: many; CDR3 length: 12; CDR3 DNA: TGTGCCAGCAGCTTACCTGGAGATACGCAGTATTTT; CDR3 protein: CASSLPGDTQYF
V gene: TRBV28; J gene: TRBJ2-6; D gene: NA; clone size: NA; CDR3 length: 17; CDR3 DNA: TGTGCCAGCAGCCCCTTCCCCCTGGGCTCTGGGGCCAACGTCCTGGCTTTC; CDR3 protein: CASSPFPLGSGANVLAF
V gene: TRBV12-3/TRBV12-4; J gene: TRBJ2-5; D gene: NA; clone size: NA; CDR3 length: 14; CDR3 DNA: TGTGCCAGCCGGCGGGAAAGGGTAGAAGAGACCCAGTACTTC; CDR3 protein: CASRRERVEETQYF
V gene: TRBV7-9; J gene: TRBJ2-7; D gene: NA; clone size: NA; CDR3 length: 14; CDR3 DNA: TGTGCCAGCGAGAGACCCGGCAGGGTCTACGAGCAGTACTTC; CDR3 protein: CASERPGRVYEQYF
V gene: TRBV7-2; J gene: TRBJ2-7; D gene: TRBD2; clone size: NA; CDR3 length: 17; CDR3 DNA: TGTGCCAGCAGCTCCCTCCCCGGAGCGGGGCAACGCTACGAGCAGTACTTC; CDR3 protein: CASSSLPGAGQRYEQYF
V gene: TRBV5-4; J gene: TRBJ2-3; D gene: TRBD2; clone size: NA; CDR3 length: 16; CDR3 DNA: TGTGCCAGCACCGACCCAGCTAGCGGGGGCACAGATACGCAGTATTTT; CDR3 protein: CASTDPASGGTDTQYF
V gene: TRBV12-3/TRBV12-4; J gene: TRBJ2-1; D gene: TRBD2; clone size: few; CDR3 length: 19; CDR3 DNA: TGTGCCAGCAGTTTAAATATAGCGGGGGGACCAAGCTCCTACAATGAGCAGTTCTTC; CDR3 protein: CASSLNIAGGPSSYNEQFF
V gene: TRBV4-1; J gene: TRBJ2-3; D gene: TRBD2; clone size: few; CDR3 length: 18; CDR3 DNA: TGCGCCAGCAGCCAAGATGGACTAGCGGGGGGGCGCACAGATACGCAGTATTTT; CDR3 protein: CASSQDGLAGGRTDTQYF
V gene: TRBV6-5; J gene: TRBJ2-5; D gene: TRBD1; clone size: few; CDR3 length: 14; CDR3 DNA: TGTGCCAGCAGTATGAACAGGGGGCAAGAGACCCAGTACTTC; CDR3 protein: CASSMNRGQETQYF
V gene: TRBV5-1; J gene: TRBJ1-6; D gene: NA; clone size: NA; CDR3 length: 16; CDR3 DNA: TGCGCCAGCAGCACCACAGGGCCCTCCTATAATTCACCCCTCCACTTT; CDR3 protein: CASSTTGPSYNSPLHF
V gene: TRBV20-1; J gene: TRBJ1-1; D gene: TRBD1; clone size: NA; CDR3 length: 15; CDR3 DNA: TGCAGTGCTAGGGTGGCAGGGGGCCGCTACACTGAAGCTTTCTTT; CDR3 protein: CSARVAGGRYTEAFF
V gene: TRBV12-5; J gene: TRBJ1-2; D gene: NA; clone size: many; CDR3 length: 12; CDR3 DNA: TGTGCTAGTGGTCACAGTAACTATGGCTACACCTTC; CDR3 protein: CASGHSNYGYTF
V gene: TRBV10-2; J gene: TRBJ2-7; D gene: NA; clone size: NA; CDR3 length: 13; CDR3 DNA: TGCGCCAGCAGTGAGAACAGGCGTTACGAGCAGTACTTC; CDR3 protein: CASSENRRYEQYF
V gene: TRBV21-1; J gene: TRBJ2-7; D gene: NA; clone size: few; CDR3 length: 16; CDR3 DNA: TGTGCCAGCAGCAAAGGGGGAACGGCCAGACCCTACGAGCAGTACTTC; CDR3 protein: CASSKGGTARPYEQYF
V gene: TRBV24-1; J gene: TRBJ2-3; D gene: NA; clone size: NA; CDR3 length: 11; CDR3 DNA: TGTGCCACAGAACAGGGCCATACGCAGTATTTT; CDR3 protein: CATEQGHTQYF
V gene: TRBV12-3/TRBV12-4; J gene: TRBJ1-6; D gene: TRBD1; clone size: few; CDR3 length: 14; CDR3 DNA: TGTGCCAGCAGCAAGGACAGGGCGCGTTCACCCCTCCACTTT; CDR3 protein: CASSKDRARSPLHF
V gene: TRBV15; J gene: TRBJ1-4; D gene: NA; clone size: NA; CDR3 length: 16; CDR3 DNA: TGTGCCACCAGCAGACCAGGTTTGAGCCAGAATGAAAAACTGTTTTTT; CDR3 protein: CATSRPGLSQNEKLFF
V gene: TRBV15; J gene: TRBJ2-1; D gene: TRBD2; clone size: NA; CDR3 length: 15; CDR3 DNA: TGTGCCACCAGCTCTACTAGCGGGGGTTTAAATGAGCAGTTCTTC; CDR3 protein: CATSSTSGGLNEQFF
V gene: TRBV7-7; J gene: TRBJ2-5; D gene: NA; clone size: NA; CDR3 length: 14; CDR3 DNA: TGTGCCAGCAGCTTATTGGAGGGGCCGGAGACCCAGTACTTC; CDR3 protein: CASSLLEGPETQYF
V gene: TRBV6-4; J gene: TRBJ1-2; D gene: TRBD1; clone size: many; CDR3 length: 12; CDR3 DNA: TGTGCCAGGCTGTACAGGGGGGATGGCTACACCTTC; CDR3 protein: CARLYRGDGYTF
V gene: TRBV5-1; J gene: TRBJ2-5; D gene: NA; clone size: few; CDR3 length: 14; CDR3 DNA: TGCGCCAGCAGCAACGGAGACAGAGGAGAGACCCAGTACTTC; CDR3 protein: CASSNGDRGETQYF
V gene: TRBV5-1; J gene: TRBJ2-5; D gene: TRBD1; clone size: once; CDR3 length: 17; CDR3 DNA: TGCGCCAGCAGCTTGGGACCACAGGGGACCCGTCAGGAGACCCAGTACTTC; CDR3 protein: CASSLGPQGTRQETQYF
V gene: TRBV20-1; J gene: TRBJ1-6; D gene: TRBD1; clone size: NA; CDR3 length: 13; CDR3 DNA: TGCAGTGCTGCTAGGGGGCGGAATTCACCCCTCCACTTT; CDR3 protein: CSAARGRNSPLHF
V gene: TRBV4-2; J gene: TRBJ2-3; D gene: TRBD2; clone size: few; CDR3 length: 16; CDR3 DNA: TGTGCCAGCAGCCAACGAGCGGGGGGGAGCACAGATACGCAGTATTTT; CDR3 protein: CASSQRAGGSTDTQYF
V gene: TRBV6-7; J gene: TRBJ1-2; D gene: NA; clone size: NA; CDR3 length: 14; CDR3 DNA: TGTGCCAGCACCCTGACAGGCGCTAACCATGGCTACACCTTC; CDR3 protein: CASTLTGANHGYTF
V gene: TRBV5-5; J gene: TRBJ2-3; D gene: TRBD2; clone size: NA; CDR3 length: 15; CDR3 DNA: TGTGCCAGCAGCTCCCCCGGGGGGGGCACAGATACGCAGTATTTT; CDR3 protein: CASSSPGGGTDTQYF
V gene: TRBV5-1; J gene: TRBJ2-7; D gene: TRBD1; clone size: NA; CDR3 length: 17; CDR3 DNA: TGCGCCAGCAGCAAGAACACCCGGGACAGGTTAGTGTACGAGCAGTACTTC; CDR3 protein: CASSKNTRDRLVYEQYF
V gene: TRBV5-1; J gene: TRBJ1-2; D gene: TRBD1; clone size: NA; CDR3 length: 15; CDR3 DNA: TGCGCCAGCAGTCGTGCCGGGACAGAATCTTATGGCTACACCTTC; CDR3 protein: CASSRAGTESYGYTF
V gene: TRBV4-1; J gene: TRBJ1-1; D gene: TRBD1; clone size: few; CDR3 length: 15; CDR3 DNA: TGCGCCACTGTTTCGGGACAGGGCTTGAACACTGAAGCTTTCTTT; CDR3 protein: CATVSGQGLNTEAFF
V gene: TRBV4-1; J gene: TRBJ2-5; D gene: TRBD2; clone size: NA; CDR3 length: 18; CDR3 DNA: TGCGCCAGCAGCCCCTTTAGCGGGGGCCCCCCATCCCAAGAGACCCAGTACTTC; CDR3 protein: CASSPFSGGPPSQETQYF
V gene: TRBV6-5; J gene: TRBJ2-7; D gene: TRBD1; clone size: NA; CDR3 length: 18; CDR3 DNA: TGTGCCAGCAGTTACACTTTCCGGACAGGGGGCGAAAACCACGAGCAGTACTTC; CDR3 protein: CASSYTFRTGGENHEQYF